These 30 T cell receptor beta chains share one sample of origin, sequenced in a study of blood T cell repertoires in COVID-19. Repertoires were generated with immunoSEQ multiplex PCR, while TCRdb's copy carries only in-frame clones and drops some. In the table there are approximately 150,000 clones, about 89% of which are singletons. Sample: peripheral blood. All receptors come from a man aged 45-65 years who had recovered from COVID-19.

The gene calls are TRBV7-2 and TRBJ2-2; 12 nucleotides align to TRBD2. CDR3 length equals 17 residues. The V gene's germline CDR1 is SGHTA and CDR2 FQGNSA. Losses at the gene ends were 0 bases for V and 5 bases for J; bases not matched to a gene: 4. The chain's CDR3 is CASSLALAGGWTGELFF. The CDR3 DNA sequence: TGTGCCAGCAGCTTAGCCCTAGCGGGGGGGTGGACCGGGGAGCTGTTTTTT.

The chain combines TRBV7-8 with TRBJ2-3; 10 nucleotides match TRBD2. After removal of 5 bases from V and 4 bases from J, the junction contained 9 bases not matched to a gene. The CDR3 extends over 16 amino acids. Germline CDR1 and CDR2: SGHVS and FQNEAQ. The CDR3 coding sequence is TGTGCCAGCAGCCCGACCCTAGCGGGGGATTCAGATACGCAGTATTTT. Residues: CASSPTLAGDSDTQYF.

The chain has TRBV5-4 and TRBJ2-1; TRBD2 matches 12 bases. CDR1 and CDR2 (germline): SGHNT, YYREEE (reference sequence). Trimming cost V 5 bases and J 8 bases; bases outside gene matches: 8. The CDR3 is 15 amino acids. The CDR3 loop is CASSYRLAGDYEQFF. CDR3 nucleotides: TGTGCCAGCAGTTATCGACTAGCGGGGGATTATGAGCAGTTCTTC.

The V gene is TRBV3-1 (or the pseudogene TRBV3-2), the J gene TRBJ2-7, with D possibly matching TRBD2 (5 bases). Germline CDR1 is LGHDT and CDR2 is YNNKEL (reference sequence). The CDR3 consists of 18 residues. Trimming shortened V by 0 bases and J by 3 bases, and 21 bases separated the two germline ends. CDR3 residues: CASSQDYTAGGLNYEQYF. CDR3 DNA sequence: TGTGCCAGCAGCCAAGATTACACGGCAGGCGGACTCAACTACGAGCAGTACTTC.

The V gene is TRBV7-2, the J gene TRBJ1-1; TRBD1 is a possible D gene (5 bases). The CDR3 spans 15 residues. CDR1 is SGHTA, CDR2 FQGNSA, per germline. With 4 bases removed from V and 0 bases from J, the gap between germline ends came to 12 bases. The CDR3 region has the DNA TGTGCCAGCAGCTACAAAGGGGATATGAACACTGAAGCTTTCTTT. Its protein is CASSYKGDMNTEAFF.

This clone was recorded only once. The chain employs TRBV5-6 and TRBJ2-1; 11 positions match TRBD1. Trimming at V came to 3 bases and at J to 5 bases, leaving 10 bases not matched to a gene. Germline V gives CDR1 SGHDT, CDR2 YYEEEE. The CDR3 extends over 17 amino acids. This CDR3 reads CASSWAVGTGGNNEQFF. CDR3 DNA sequence: TGTGCCAGCAGCTGGGCGGTGGGGACAGGGGGAAACAATGAGCAGTTCTTC. Full variable domain (remainder filled in from reference TRBV5-6 and TRBJ2-1): DAGVTQSPTHLIKTRGQQVTLRCSPKSGHDTVSWYQQALGQGPQFIFQYYEEEERQRGNFPDRFSGHQFPNYSSELNVNALLLGDSALYLCASSWAVGTGGNNEQFFGPGTRLTVL.

The V call is TRBV5-5, the J call TRBJ1-2; 7 bases are a match to TRBD1. The CDR3 sequence is 15 residues long. Germline CDR1 is SGHKS and CDR2 is YYEKEE (reference sequence). V was pared by 6 bases and J by 8 bases, with 16 bases of the junction left unmatched. The CDR3 is CASKLEQEGAGGYTF. CDR3 DNA: TGTGCCAGCAAACTTGAACAGGAGGGGGCAGGAGGCTACACCTTC.

The sample holds a few counts of this clone. J is TRBJ1-1 and V is TRBV6-6, with a tentative D call TRBD1 (5 bases). This CDR3 spans 15 amino acids. V lost 2 bases to trimming and J lost 1 base, with 11 bases between them. In germline, CDR1 is MNHNY, CDR2 SVGAGI (reference sequence). The CDR3 here is CASSYSLQGNTEAFF. CDR3 DNA sequence: TGTGCCAGCAGTTACAGCCTCCAGGGGAACACTGAAGCTTTCTTT.

V gene TRBV9 combines with J gene TRBJ2-2; 8 nucleotides match TRBD1. The germline CDR1 and CDR2 sequences are SGDLS and YYNGEE. This CDR3 has 16 residues. The V and J ends lost 2 bases and 1 base, in that order; junction bases with no gene match: 4. CDR3 residues: CASSVQTGGNTGELFF. The DNA for the CDR3 is TGTGCCAGCAGCGTTCAAACAGGGGGGAACACCGGGGAGCTGTTTTTT.

The genes are TRBV12-3 or TRBV12-4 and TRBJ1-5, with 7 positions matching TRBD1. The CDR3 extends over 13 amino acids. With V trimmed by 5 bases and J by 6 bases, 4 bases remained unmatched. The CDR3 DNA sequence: TGTGCCAGCAGTCCAGACAGGGTTCAGCCCCAGCATTTT. The encoded protein is CASSPDRVQPQHF.

The rearrangement links TRBV5-1 to TRBJ1-4; 8 nucleotides line up with TRBD1. Germline V lookup: CDR1 SGHRS, CDR2 YFSETQ. This CDR3 has 19 residues. V lost 4 bases to trimming and J lost 0 bases; unmatched junction nucleotides: 14. The CDR3 sequence is CASSPGVWGQEATNEKLFF. CDR3 coding DNA: TGCGCCAGCAGCCCGGGGGTATGGGGACAGGAGGCAACTAATGAAAAACTGTTTTTT.

This chain links TRBV2 with TRBJ1-3; D is unresolved. The CDR3 runs 13 residues. Per germline, CDR1 SNHLY and CDR2 FYNNEI. Trimming stripped 2 bases from V and 4 bases from J, with 6 bases between. In DNA form, the CDR3 reads TGTGCCAGCAGTGAATCCCTAGGAAACACCATATATTTT. It yields the protein CASSESLGNTIYF.

V usage is TRBV27 and J usage is TRBJ2-5; a possible D gene is TRBD1 (6 bases). This CDR3 region has 13 residues. Trimming pared 1 base from V and 5 bases from J, leaving 8 bases between. Germline V lookup: CDR1 MNHEY, CDR2 SMNVEV (reference sequence). The DNA of the CDR3 is TGTGCCAGCAGTTTATTGGGGGCTGAGACCCAGTACTTC. Amino acid sequence: CASSLLGAETQYF.

The chain combines TRBV7-9 with TRBJ1-5; TRBD1 matches at 8 bases. Germline loops: CDR1 SEHNR, CDR2 FQNEAQ (reference sequence). The CDR3 contains 14 residues. The V segment lost 1 base and the J segment 6 bases; nucleotides outside the gene matches: 2. In DNA form, the CDR3 reads TGTGCCAGCAGCTTAGGACAGGGGAGTCAGCCCCAGCATTTT. It codes for CASSLGQGSQPQHF. The full variable domain, with the rest looked up from reference TRBV7-9 and TRBJ1-5, is DTGVSQNPRHKITKRGQNVTFRCDPISEHNRLYWYRQTLGQGPEFLTYFQNEAQLEKSRLLSDRFSAERPKGSFSTLEIQRTEQGDSAMYLCASSLGQGSQPQHFGDGTRLSIL.

V gene TRBV6-1 combines with J gene TRBJ2-7; weak D call: TRBD1 (6 bases). The germline V gene encodes CDR1 MNHNS and CDR2 SASEGT. Between the trimmed V and J ends, which lost 4 bases and 6 bases, there was a span of 22 bases. The CDR3 is 16 amino acids. CDR3 bases: TGTGCCAGCAGTGGGGGCACAGGGTCACCTACTGGCGAGCAGTACTTC. Amino acid sequence: CASSGGTGSPTGEQYF.

This clone showed up many times. The chain has TRBV11-2 and TRBJ1-1; unclear D gene. The CDR3 is 15 residues long. The germline gives CDR1 SGHAT, CDR2 FQNNGV. V was shortened by 7 bases and J by 4 bases, with 19 bases between the two germline ends. The CDR3 coding sequence is TGTGCCAGCACCCCCAATCCCCAGGTGGGCACTGAAGCTTTCTTT. This gives the protein CASTPNPQVGTEAFF.

V usage is TRBV30 and J usage is TRBJ1-5; the D gene is possibly TRBD1 (5 bases). This CDR3 is 12 amino acids long. V shed 1 base and J shed 6 bases, with 7 bases lying between them. Germline values: CDR1 GTSNPN, CDR2 SVGIG (reference sequence). DNA of the CDR3: TGTGCCTGGAGTGGTGGGGCTCAGCCCCAGCATTTT. Its translation: CAWSGGAQPQHF.

In its sample, this clone was seen once. The chain links TRBV7-2 to TRBJ2-3; D remains ambiguous. The CDR3 length is 13 residues. Germline V CDR1 and CDR2: SGHTA, FQGNSA. V lost 4 bases, J lost 6 bases, and 11 bases lay in between. The CDR3 DNA reads as TGTGCCAGCAGCTCCTCGGGTTGGGATACGCAGTATTTT. It yields the protein CASSSSGWDTQYF.

This chain joins TRBV4-2 and TRBJ2-5; 7 bases are shared with TRBD1. The CDR3 length is 16 residues. Trimming at V came to 1 base and at J to 7 bases, leaving 12 bases not matched to a gene. The germline gives CDR1 LGHNA, CDR2 YNFKEQ. The CDR3 spells CASSQGGQERIRTQYF. Written as DNA, the CDR3 is TGTGCCAGCAGCCAAGGAGGACAGGAGCGAATCCGGACCCAGTACTTC.

V usage is TRBV6-5 and J usage is TRBJ2-7; D unresolved. The ends were cut back, 5 bases at V and 8 bases at J, with 19 bases in the middle. Germline V gene sequence: CDR1 MNHEY, CDR2 SVGAGI. The CDR3 totals 14 residues. The CDR3 is CASSPGWRIEKQYF. The CDR3 DNA reads TGTGCCAGCAGTCCTGGGTGGCGGATAGAAAAGCAGTACTTC.

This chain links TRBV9 with TRBJ2-6; the match to TRBD1 covers 7 bases. This CDR3 is built from 19 residues. Per germline, CDR1 SGDLS and CDR2 YYNGEE. V shed 3 bases and J 0 bases; nucleotides not matched to a gene: 12. CDR3: CASSERPGQIFSGANVLTF. CDR3 sequence (DNA): TGTGCCAGCAGCGAACGTCCGGGACAGATTTTCTCTGGGGCCAACGTCCTGACTTTC. Using reference TRBV9 and TRBJ2-6 for the parts outside the CDR3, the full variable domain is DSGVTQTPKHLITATGQRVTLRCSPRSGDLSVYWYQQSLDQGLQFLIQYYNGEERAKGNILERFSAQQFPDLHSELNLSSLELGDSALYFCASSERPGQIFSGANVLTFGAGSRLTVL.

The rearrangement uses TRBV27 and TRBJ2-5; 8 bases line up with TRBD2. This CDR3 region has 14 residues. J lost 4 bases, V lost 4 bases, and 5 bases had no gene match. CDR1 and CDR2 from the germline V gene are MNHEY and SMNVEV (reference sequence). The DNA for the CDR3 is TGTGCCAGCAGTTCTGGACTAGCCGGAGAGACCCAGTACTTC. This gives the protein CASSSGLAGETQYF.

The chain joins TRBV19 to TRBJ1-1, with a tentative D call TRBD1 (5 bases). Looked up from germline, CDR1 is LNHDA and CDR2 is SQIVND (reference sequence). The CDR3 sequence is 15 residues long. V lost 1 base and J 0 bases, leaving 9 bases between the germline ends. The CDR3 coding sequence is TGTGCCAGTAGTATAGGGCAGGGATTGAACACTGAAGCTTTCTTT. Protein sequence: CASSIGQGLNTEAFF.

V is TRBV5-1 and J is TRBJ1-2; TRBD1 matches at 9 bases. The CDR3 spans 16 residues. Unmatched junction bases numbered 9, after V lost 0 bases and J lost 6 bases. Germline V gene sequence: CDR1 SGHRS, CDR2 YFSETQ. CDR3 amino acids: CASSLGSGTGLNGYTF. CDR3 coding DNA: TGCGCCAGCAGCTTGGGGTCCGGGACAGGGTTGAATGGCTACACCTTC.

In regard to this clone: Other DNA sequences in the same sample also yield this CDR3. The rearrangement joins TRBV12-3 or TRBV12-4 to TRBJ1-2; D remains ambiguous. The V and J ends lost 3 bases and 4 bases respectively, with 6 bases between them. This CDR3 comprises 12 residues. CDR3 sequence reads: CASSLRGYGYTF. In DNA form, the CDR3 reads TGTGCCAGCAGTTTGAGAGGCTATGGCTACACCTTC.

J is TRBJ2-1 and V is TRBV21-1; no check of the table's D call, TRBD2, against the DNA was made. TRBV21-1 is marked as a pseudogene. The CDR3 consists of 16 residues. DNA of the CDR3: TGTGCCAGCAGCAAAGGTCCTAGTGGAAATACCGATGAGCAGTTCTTC. The encoded protein is CASSKGPSGNTDEQFF.

This clone was seen only a few times. The V call is TRBV7-9, the J call TRBJ2-3, with 9 bases that match TRBD2. CDR1 is SEHNR and CDR2 is FQNEAQ in the germline V gene (reference sequence). V lost 0 bases, J lost 2 bases, and 6 bases stayed unmatched. The CDR3 is 17 residues long. The CDR3 nucleotides are TGTGCCAGCAGCTTAGCGAAGGCTAGCGGGGACACAGATACGCAGTATTTT. Its translation is CASSLAKASGDTDTQYF.

The V and J genes are TRBV6-5 and TRBJ1-1; 8 bases are shared with TRBD1. The V and J ends lost 5 bases and 3 bases, in that order; junction bases with no gene match: 2. The CDR3 has 13 amino acids. Germline CDR1 and CDR2: MNHEY and SVGAGI. CDR3 loop: CASSKDRDTEAFF. CDR3 DNA sequence: TGTGCCAGCAGTAAGGACAGGGACACTGAAGCTTTCTTT.

This sequence joins TRBV7-2 and TRBJ1-5; tentative D call: TRBD1 (5 bases). V was trimmed by 1 base and J by 5 bases, leaving 18 bases between them. The CDR3 consists of 17 residues. Germline loops: CDR1 SGHTA, CDR2 FQGNSA. CDR3 sequence reads: CASSLGPAGRVDQPQHF. For the CDR3, the DNA is TGTGCCAGCAGCTTAGGTCCGGCAGGGAGGGTCGATCAGCCCCAGCATTTT.

The chain carries TRBV7-2 and TRBJ2-7; D remains ambiguous. Germline V gene data show CDR1 as SGHTA and CDR2 as FQGNSA. There are 13 residues in the CDR3. The V end was cut by 1 base, the J end by 3 bases, with 7 bases between. The CDR3 reads CASSLVNNYEQYF. The CDR3 nucleotides read TGTGCCAGCAGCTTAGTAAACAACTACGAGCAGTACTTC.